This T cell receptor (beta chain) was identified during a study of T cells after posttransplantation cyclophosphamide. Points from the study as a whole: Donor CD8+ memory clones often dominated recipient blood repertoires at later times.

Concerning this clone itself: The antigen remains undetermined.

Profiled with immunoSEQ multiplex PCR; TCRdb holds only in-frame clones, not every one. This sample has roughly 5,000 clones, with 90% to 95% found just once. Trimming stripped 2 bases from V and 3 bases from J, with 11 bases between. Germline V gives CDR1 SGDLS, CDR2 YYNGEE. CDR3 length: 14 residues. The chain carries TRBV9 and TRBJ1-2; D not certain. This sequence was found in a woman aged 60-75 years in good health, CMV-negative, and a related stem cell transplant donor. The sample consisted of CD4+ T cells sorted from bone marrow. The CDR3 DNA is TGTGCCAGCAGCGTCCCAGGTCGGTACTATGGCTACACCTTC. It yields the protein CASSVPGRYYGYTF.